This is a list of T cell receptor beta chains from one sample in a study of blood T cell repertoires in COVID-19. This table comes from immunoSEQ multiplex PCR, and its TCRdb copy is limited to in-frame clones, with some not included. Of roughly 180,000 clones listed, roughly 85% are singletons. Sequenced material: peripheral blood. These receptors all stem from a woman in her fifties or sixties with COVID-19, enrolled during active disease. Each CDR3 is given without its conserved first and last residue.

V	J	CDR3
TRBV13	TRBJ2-2	ASSRRAGELF
TRBV21-1	TRBJ2-2	ASSNDTNDREGTFTGELF
TRBV5-4	TRBJ1-1	ASSFWSGNTEAF
TRBV9	TRBJ1-6	ASSVGQGVEPLH
TRBV6-5	TRBJ1-4	ASKGQGVEKLF
TRBV4-1	TRBJ2-7	ASSLQMAGAYSYEQY
TRBV5-1	TRBJ1-3	ASSLEEGAGNTIY
TRBV7-3	TRBJ1-1	ASSLMGQGALNTEAF
TRBV2	TRBJ1-2	ASKAWEAANYGYT
TRBV19	TRBJ1-6	ASSSTGGGYSPLH
TRBV7-8	TRBJ1-2	ASSLAGSANYGYT
TRBV11-2	TRBJ1-6	ASSYIQGSSGNSPLH
TRBV5-1	TRBJ2-1	ASSLPDRDEQF